The present T cell receptor (beta chain) was sequenced within a study of T-cell reconstitution after alpha-beta-depleted transplantation in children. Unique molecular identifiers tagged the TCRbeta library. MiXCR, run by TCRdb on the PCR reads, gives a single entry per CDR3 protein. The data hold 440,000 or so distinct CDR3 sequences, with 43% observed a single time. The length of the CDR3 is 13 residues. The ends lost 2 bases at V and 8 bases at J; junction bases unmatched: 1. CDR1 is SGHRS and CDR2 is YFSETQ in the germline V gene. Study-wide findings and caveats: One year after transplant, T-cell counts and diversity came mostly from newly produced T cells.

This clonotype was counted only a few times. As yet, its antigen is unknown. This clonotype originated in a girl aged 2 to 10 with aplastic anemia, due to receive a stem cell transplant. The chain links TRBV5-1 to TRBJ2-1; TRBD2 aligns across 10 bases. Material: PBMCs, obtained before TCRalphabeta/CD19-depleted stem cell transplant. The CDR3 here is CASSLLAGYEQFF. In nucleotides, the CDR3 is TGCGCCAGCAGCTTACTAGCGGGGTATGAGCAGTTCTTC.